The 19 T cell receptor beta chains given below trace back to one sample, sequenced in a study of T-cell reconstitution after alpha-beta-depleted transplantation in children. The library targeted TCRbeta and was prepared with unique molecular identifiers. TCRdb re-analysed the PCR reads in MiXCR, keeping a single row per CDR3 protein. The sample carries hundreds of thousands of distinct CDR3 sequences, approximately 13% recorded once. Sample: PBMCs, mostly from graft donor cells, taken 360 days after TCRalphabeta/CD19-depleted stem cell transplant. The origin of the receptors is a male patient between 5 and 17 years old who had a stem cell transplant for acute myeloid leukemia, so the T cells may come from the graft donor.

This chain joins TRBV12-3 or TRBV12-4 and TRBJ2-3; the match to TRBD1 covers 7 bases. The CDR3 spans 13 residues. The V and J ends lost 4 bases and 5 bases, in that order; junction bases with no gene match: 3. CDR3 sequence: CASSSRGRDTQYF. The CDR3 DNA reads as TGTGCCAGCAGTTCCAGGGGGAGAGATACGCAGTATTTT.

This clonotype has just a few counts. The CDR3 region has the DNA TGCAGCGCTGGGCGGCAGGGTAGTTACGAGCAGTACTTC. Translated, it gives CSAGRQGSYEQYF. V is TRBV29-1 and J is TRBJ2-7, with D perhaps TRBD1 (5 bases). This CDR3 is 13 amino acids long. Germline lookup yields CDR1 SQVTM and CDR2 ANQGSEA. The ends were cut back, 7 bases at V and 4 bases at J, with 17 bases in the middle.

The rearrangement joins TRBV12-3 or TRBV12-4 to TRBJ1-2; 7 bases align to TRBD1. V shed 5 bases and J 7 bases; nucleotides not matched to a gene: 7. The CDR3 length is 13 residues. The chain's CDR3 is CASSNRGGLGYTF. CDR3 DNA sequence: TGTGCCAGCAGTAACAGGGGAGGGCTTGGCTACACCTTC.

At least ten counts were recorded for this clonotype. J is TRBJ2-7 and V is TRBV12-3 or TRBV12-4, with no clear D. The V end was cut by 3 bases, the J end by 7 bases, with 10 bases between. The CDR3 contains 12 residues. This CDR3 is CASSLDGREQYF. CDR3 DNA sequence: TGTGCCAGCAGTTTGGACGGACGGGAGCAGTACTTC.

The table lists this clonotype with a few counts. V is TRBV5-1 and J is TRBJ2-3; weak D call: TRBD2 (5 bases). CDR3 size: 15 residues. The V end lost 4 bases, the J end lost 3 bases, and 15 bases lay between the germline ends. Germline CDR1 reads SGHRS; CDR2 reads YFSETQ. In DNA, the CDR3 is TGCGCCAGCAGCATCGGAGGCCCCGTTACAGATACGCAGTATTTT. This gives the protein CASSIGGPVTDTQYF.

This clonotype was seen many times. The chain carries TRBV5-1 and TRBJ2-1, with TRBD2 as a possible D gene (6 bases). Germline CDR1 reads SGHRS; CDR2 reads YFSETQ. The CDR3 is made up of 15 amino acids. V lost 4 bases, J lost 0 bases, and 11 bases lay in between. For the CDR3, the DNA is TGCGCCAGCAGCCTGGGACTCCTCTCCTACAATGAGCAGTTCTTC. As protein: CASSLGLLSYNEQFF.

This clonotype has only one observation. The chain joins TRBV20-1 to TRBJ2-1; D remains ambiguous. With 6 bases removed from V and 5 bases from J, the gap between germline ends came to 8 bases. This CDR3 is built from 11 residues. Germline loops: CDR1 DFQATT, CDR2 SNEGSKA (reference sequence). The CDR3 nucleotides are TGCAGTGCGATCGGAAACAATGAGCAGTTCTTC. Amino acids: CSAIGNNEQFF.

The chain has TRBV7-2 and TRBJ2-7; no firm D call. This CDR3 has 13 residues. Trimming took off 1 base at V and 4 bases at J, with 8 bases between the two ends. Germline V gives CDR1 SGHTA, CDR2 FQGNSA. CDR3: CASSLGDWYEQYF. The CDR3 DNA reads TGTGCCAGCAGCTTAGGGGATTGGTACGAGCAGTACTTC. Drawing the rest from reference TRBV7-2 and TRBJ2-7, the complete variable domain is GAGVSQSPSNKVTEKGKDVELRCDPISGHTALYWYRQSLGQGLEFLIYFQGNSAPDKSGLPSDRFSAERTGGSVSTLTIQRTQQEDSAVYLCASSLGDWYEQYFGPGTRLTVT.

The J gene is TRBJ2-3, the V gene TRBV9; D is undetermined. The ends were cut back, 2 bases at V and 0 bases at J, with 10 bases in the middle. CDR3 length equals 15 residues. The germline CDR1 and CDR2 sequences are SGDLS and YYNGEE. CDR3 sequence (DNA): TGTGCCAGCAGCGTCCGGCCAGGTAGCACAGATACGCAGTATTTT. This translates into CASSVRPGSTDTQYF. Looking up the rest from reference TRBV9 and TRBJ2-3 gives the full variable domain: DSGVTQTPKHLITATGQRVTLRCSPRSGDLSVYWYQQSLDQGLQFLIQYYNGEERAKGNILERFSAQQFPDLHSELNLSSLELGDSALYFCASSVRPGSTDTQYFGPGTRLTVL.

The table lists this clonotype with a few counts. The CDR3 is CSARGPSDSYNEQFF. CDR3 sequence (DNA): TGCAGTGCTAGAGGGCCCAGCGACTCCTACAATGAGCAGTTCTTC. The rearrangement joins TRBV20-1 to TRBJ2-1; no reliable D call. This CDR3 is built from 15 residues. CDR1 DFQATT and CDR2 SNEGSKA come from the germline V gene (reference sequence). Trimming stripped 1 base from V and 0 bases from J, with 10 bases between.

The sample holds many counts of this clonotype. This chain connects TRBV2 to TRBJ2-3; a possible D gene is TRBD1 (5 bases). The germline V gene encodes CDR1 SNHLY and CDR2 FYNNEI. Trimming removed 7 bases at V and 1 base at J, with 18 bases between. The CDR3 has 16 residues. The CDR3 loop reads CASMTLWGFGTDTQYF. CDR3 DNA sequence: TGTGCCAGCATGACCCTATGGGGCTTCGGCACAGATACGCAGTATTTT. Filled out from reference TRBV2 and TRBJ2-3, the complete variable domain reads EPEVTQTPSHQVTQMGQEVILRCVPISNHLYFYWYRQILGQKVEFLVSFYNNEISEKSEIFDDQFSVERPDGSNFTLKIRSTKLEDSAMYFCASMTLWGFGTDTQYFGPGTRLTVL.

The chain combines TRBV12-3 or TRBV12-4 with TRBJ2-3; unclear D gene. The CDR3 is 11 amino acids. The ends were cut back, 7 bases at V and 2 bases at J, with 4 bases in the middle. Here the CDR3 reads CASTPTDTQYF. DNA of the CDR3: TGTGCCAGCACTCCCACAGATACGCAGTATTTT.

The table lists this clonotype with a few counts. V is TRBV27 and J is TRBJ2-1, with 7 nucleotides matching TRBD2. Germline V gene lookup returns CDR1 MNHEY and CDR2 SMNVEV (reference sequence). V was pared by 3 bases and J by 2 bases, with 4 bases of the junction left unmatched. The CDR3 is 15 residues long. The CDR3 protein is CASSFGGSAYNEQFF. The CDR3 DNA sequence: TGTGCCAGCAGTTTCGGCGGGAGCGCCTACAATGAGCAGTTCTTC.

This clonotype has ten or more counts. This chain links TRBV27 with TRBJ2-7, with TRBD1 matching 9 bases. Trimming at V came to 5 bases and at J to 3 bases, leaving 2 bases not matched to a gene. The CDR3 length is 13 residues. Germline values: CDR1 MNHEY, CDR2 SMNVEV (reference sequence). CDR3 loop: CASSRQGDYEQYF. CDR3 DNA: TGTGCCAGCAGTAGACAGGGGGACTACGAGCAGTACTTC.

This clonotype was recorded at least ten times. The J gene is TRBJ2-7, the V gene TRBV18, with D uncertain. This CDR3 is 14 amino acids long. Trimming stripped 4 bases from V and 1 base from J, with 11 bases between. Germline V gene sequence: CDR1 KGHSH, CDR2 LQKENI. The CDR3 DNA sequence: TGTGCCAGCTCACTCACGGACGGATCCTACGAGCAGTACTTC. Amino acids: CASSLTDGSYEQYF.

Comments on this clonotype: The junction departs from the called germline gene at one end, perhaps through a read error. The DNA of the CDR3 is TGCGGTGCTAGAGATCGCCCTAGCGGGAGTTCCTACAATGAGCAGTTCTTC. It encodes CGARDRPSGSSYNEQFF. V and J are TRBV20-1 and TRBJ2-1; 10 nucleotides agree with TRBD2. Looked up from germline, CDR1 is DFQATT and CDR2 is SNEGSKA (reference sequence). The CDR3 contains 17 residues.

V is TRBV5-1 and J is TRBJ2-3, with 14 bases fitting TRBD2. Per the germline V gene, CDR1 is SGHRS and CDR2 is YFSETQ. V was clipped by 4 bases and J by 4 bases; unmatched bases: 5. CDR3 size: 16 residues. The CDR3 DNA reads as TGCGCCAGCAGCAAGGGACTAGCGGGAGTTGCAGATACGCAGTATTTT. Its translation is CASSKGLAGVADTQYF.

This clonotype was detected many times. V usage is TRBV4-3 and J usage is TRBJ2-2; 8 positions agree with TRBD1. This CDR3 contains 16 residues. Trimming at V came to 1 base and at J to 4 bases, leaving 5 bases not matched to a gene. The germline gives CDR1 LGHNA, CDR2 YSLEER. The CDR3 DNA reads as TGCGCCAGCAGCCAAGTTATTACAGGGGGCACCGGGGAGCTGTTTTTT. Translating gives CASSQVITGGTGELFF.

The sample holds many counts of this clonotype. The V call is TRBV7-9, the J call TRBJ2-1; the D is unclear. Germline V gives CDR1 SEHNR, CDR2 FQNEAQ (reference sequence). Trimming left V 6 bases short and J 8 bases short, with 23 bases between. CDR3 length: 16 residues. In nucleotides, the CDR3 is TGTGCCAGCAGTTTACCCCCCAACCGGTTGGGCGATGAGCAGTTCTTC. This sequence encodes CASSLPPNRLGDEQFF.